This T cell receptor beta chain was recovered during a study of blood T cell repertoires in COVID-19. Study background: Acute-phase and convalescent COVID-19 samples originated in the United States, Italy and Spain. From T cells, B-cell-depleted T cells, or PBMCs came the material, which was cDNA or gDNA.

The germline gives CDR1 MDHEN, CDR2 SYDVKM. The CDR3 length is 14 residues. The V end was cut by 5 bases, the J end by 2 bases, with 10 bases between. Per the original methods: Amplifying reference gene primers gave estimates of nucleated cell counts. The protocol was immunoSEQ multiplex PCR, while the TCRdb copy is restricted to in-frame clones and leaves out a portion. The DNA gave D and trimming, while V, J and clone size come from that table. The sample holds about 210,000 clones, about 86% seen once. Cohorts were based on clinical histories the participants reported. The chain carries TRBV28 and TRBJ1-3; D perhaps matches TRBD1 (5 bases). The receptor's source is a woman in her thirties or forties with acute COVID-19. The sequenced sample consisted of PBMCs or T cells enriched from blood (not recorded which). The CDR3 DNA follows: TGTGCCAGCAGTCCCGGGGGGACTGGAAACACCATATATTTT. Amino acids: CASSPGGTGNTIYF.